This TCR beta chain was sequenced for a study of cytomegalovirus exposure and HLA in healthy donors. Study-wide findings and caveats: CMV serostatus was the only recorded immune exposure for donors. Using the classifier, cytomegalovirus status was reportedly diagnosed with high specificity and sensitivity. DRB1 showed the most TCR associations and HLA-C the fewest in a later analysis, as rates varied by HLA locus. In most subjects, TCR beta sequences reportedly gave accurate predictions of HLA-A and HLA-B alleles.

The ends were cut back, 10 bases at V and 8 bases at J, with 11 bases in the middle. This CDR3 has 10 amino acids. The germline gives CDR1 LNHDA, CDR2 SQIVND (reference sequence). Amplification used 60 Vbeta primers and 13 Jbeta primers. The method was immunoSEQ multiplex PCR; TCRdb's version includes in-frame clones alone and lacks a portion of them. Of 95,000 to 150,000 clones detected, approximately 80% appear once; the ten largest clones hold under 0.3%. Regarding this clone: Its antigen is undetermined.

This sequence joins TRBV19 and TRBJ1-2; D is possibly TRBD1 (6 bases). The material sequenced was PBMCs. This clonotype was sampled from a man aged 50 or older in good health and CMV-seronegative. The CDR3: CATRDRGYTF. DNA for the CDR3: TGTGCCACTAGAGACAGGGGCTACACCTTC.